This T cell receptor beta chain was recorded in a study of T cell responses to AZD1222 COVID-19 vaccine. Overall study findings and caveats: Clonal diversity may have been underestimated in mostly white British donors.

Using immunoSEQ multiplex PCR, the repertoire was profiled, and TCRdb retains in-frame clones only, with some absent. The table lists approximately 150,000 clones, roughly 90% of them singletons. Trimming cost V 4 bases and J 0 bases, with 25 bases left between them. The CDR3 runs 20 residues. Per germline, CDR1 MDHEN and CDR2 SYDVKM. About this clone: What it binds is unknown.

The TCR was taken from an adult in good health. Sequencing used peripheral blood, obtained on day 0 of AZD1222 vaccination. The rearrangement links TRBV28 to TRBJ2-1; a possible D gene is TRBD1 (8 bases). Written as DNA, the CDR3 is TGTGCCAGCAGTTCTGCAGGGGGCCGGGGGGACCATGGCTCCTACAATGAGCAGTTCTTC. Protein product: CASSSAGGRGDHGSYNEQFF.